A single sample gave rise to the 27 T cell receptor beta chains below, sequenced in a study of T cell responses to AZD1222 COVID-19 vaccine. Measured with immunoSEQ multiplex PCR; TCRdb has only the in-frame clones, and not every one. The sample includes approximately 190,000 clones, approximately 90% of them seen just once. The sample here was peripheral blood, taken on day 0 of AZD1222 vaccination. Receptors were obtained from an adult in good health.

CDR3 amino acids: CASSLNNYGYTF. The CDR3 DNA follows: TGTGCCAGCAGTCTAAATAACTATGGCTACACCTTC. V gene TRBV6-2 or TRBV6-3 combines with J gene TRBJ1-2; D call uncertain. The CDR3 totals 12 residues. Germline loops: CDR1 MNHEY, CDR2 SVGEGT. The V end was cut by 5 bases, the J end by 1 base, with 5 bases between.

The rearrangement links TRBV7-8 to TRBJ2-5, with 11 positions matching TRBD2. Trimming cost V 6 bases and J 4 bases; bases outside gene matches: 4. In germline, CDR1 is SGHVS, CDR2 FQNEAQ. The CDR3 is 14 amino acids. The CDR3 bases are TGTGCCAGCAGTAGCGGGAGGGTTCGAGAGACCCAGTACTTC. Amino acids: CASSSGRVRETQYF.

The rearrangement uses TRBV11-3 and TRBJ2-3; D is possibly TRBD2 (5 bases). V lost 4 bases and J 9 bases, leaving 17 bases between the germline ends. The germline gives CDR1 SGHNT, CDR2 YENEEA. CDR3 length: 14 amino acids. This CDR3 is CASSSRTSSQTQYF. The CDR3 bases are TGTGCCAGCAGCTCCCGAACTAGTTCCCAAACGCAGTATTTT.

The gene calls are TRBV7-2 and TRBJ2-7; D unclear. Trimming removed 2 bases at V and 0 bases at J, with 8 bases between. Germline V CDR1 and CDR2: SGHTA, FQGNSA. The length of the CDR3 is 14 residues. The DNA for the CDR3 is TGTGCCAGCAGCTTACGGCCAAGCTCCTACGAGCAGTACTTC. Protein sequence: CASSLRPSSYEQYF. The variable domain in full, completed from reference TRBV7-2 and TRBJ2-7, reads GAGVSQSPSNKVTEKGKDVELRCDPISGHTALYWYRQSLGQGLEFLIYFQGNSAPDKSGLPSDRFSAERTGGSVSTLTIQRTQQEDSAVYLCASSLRPSSYEQYFGPGTRLTVT.

This rearrangement joins TRBV4-1 to TRBJ1-3, with 8 bases fitting TRBD1. Germline V CDR1 and CDR2: MGHRA, YSYEKL. The CDR3 consists of 16 residues. V trimming: 2 bases; J trimming: 1 base; junction bases outside the gene matches: 4. The CDR3 is CASSQFDRGSGNTIYF. Written as DNA, the CDR3 is TGCGCCAGCAGCCAATTCGACAGGGGTTCTGGAAACACCATATATTTT.

The chain carries TRBV7-2 and TRBJ2-3, with TRBD2 matching over 8 bases. Germline V gene data show CDR1 as SGHTA and CDR2 as FQGNSA. J gave up 5 bases and V 5 bases, and 9 bases lay outside the gene matches. The CDR3 totals 15 residues. The CDR3 DNA is TGTGCCAGCAGCACAACTAGCGGAAGAGTAGATACGCAGTATTTT. This sequence encodes CASSTTSGRVDTQYF.

CDR3 nucleotides: TGTGCCAGTACGGGTGGACCGAACACCGGGGAGCTGTTTTTT. Protein: CASTGGPNTGELFF. V gene TRBV19 combines with J gene TRBJ2-2; no definite D call. Germline CDR1 is LNHDA and CDR2 is SQIVND (reference sequence). V was cut by 7 bases and J by 0 bases, with 9 bases left in between. CDR3 length: 14 amino acids.

The chain is built from TRBV6-5 and TRBJ1-2, with 9 bases matching TRBD1. There are 12 residues in the CDR3. Losses at the gene ends were 8 bases for V and 7 bases for J; bases not matched to a gene: 5. The germline CDR1 and CDR2 sequences are MNHEY and SVGAGI. CDR3 amino acids: CASGGQGFGYTF. Written as DNA, the CDR3 is TGTGCCAGCGGGGGACAGGGCTTTGGCTACACCTTC.

V usage is TRBV7-9 and J usage is TRBJ2-7; tentatively, D is TRBD2 (5 bases). V gave up 1 base and J gave up 3 bases, with 10 bases separating them. The CDR3 totals 14 residues. Germline assignment: CDR1 SEHNR and CDR2 FQNEAQ (reference sequence). The CDR3: CASSLGLRDYEQYF. Written as DNA, the CDR3 is TGTGCCAGCAGCTTAGGACTGAGGGACTACGAGCAGTACTTC.

The chain couples TRBV5-6 to TRBJ1-1; possibly TRBD1 for D (6 bases). V was shortened by 1 base and J by 8 bases, with 21 bases between the two germline ends. Germline values: CDR1 SGHDT, CDR2 YYEEEE. This CDR3 has 16 amino acids. Here the CDR3 DNA reads TGTGCCAGCAGCTTGACCCCCATCCGTGGGGGGCGGGAAGCTTTCTTT. Its translation: CASSLTPIRGGREAFF.

This rearrangement joins TRBV5-1 to TRBJ2-1, with 7 bases fitting TRBD1. Losses at the gene ends were 7 bases for V and 6 bases for J; bases not matched to a gene: 13. The CDR3 runs 15 residues. Germline CDR1 SGHRS, CDR2 YFSETQ. The CDR3, as DNA: TGCGCCAGCGCGAGGGGCGAGGGGGCGGTCAATGAGCAGTTCTTC. Protein: CASARGEGAVNEQFF.

This chain uses TRBV7-9 with TRBJ2-5; TRBD2 aligns across 16 bases. Losses at the gene ends were 6 bases for V and 5 bases for J; bases not matched to a gene: 12. The CDR3 loop spans 18 amino acids. CDR1 and CDR2 from the germline V gene are SEHNR and FQNEAQ (reference sequence). The CDR3 here is CASRLTGTSGRAFETQYF. The CDR3 DNA reads TGTGCCAGCAGACTGACCGGGACTAGCGGGAGGGCCTTTGAGACCCAGTACTTC.

The table lists this clone with a few counts. The J gene is TRBJ1-1, the V gene TRBV6-1; D not certain. Trimming pared 2 bases from V and 4 bases from J, leaving 8 bases between. Germline V gene data show CDR1 as MNHNS and CDR2 as SASEGT. This CDR3 spans 13 amino acids. CDR3 DNA: TGTGCCAGCAGTGAATCATTTGTCACTGAAGCTTTCTTT. This sequence encodes CASSESFVTEAFF.

DNA of the CDR3: TGTGCCAGCGGGGACAGGGTTGGGTACACTGAAGCTTTCTTT. It translates to CASGDRVGYTEAFF. The chain links TRBV2 to TRBJ1-1; 9 nucleotides line up with TRBD1. The CDR3 spans 14 residues. Germline-derived CDR1 and CDR2 are SNHLY and FYNNEI. With 8 bases clipped from V and 3 bases from J, the junction kept 7 bases outside the gene matches. Using reference TRBV2 and TRBJ1-1 for the parts outside the CDR3, the full variable domain is EPEVTQTPSHQVTQMGQEVILRCVPISNHLYFYWYRQILGQKVEFLVSFYNNEISEKSEIFDDQFSVERPDGSNFTLKIRSTKLEDSAMYFCASGDRVGYTEAFFGQGTRLTVV.

The chain links TRBV19 to TRBJ2-5, with 10 bases matching TRBD2. V trimming: 7 bases; J trimming: 1 base; junction bases outside the gene matches: 3. This CDR3 spans 14 amino acids. Germline lookup yields CDR1 LNHDA and CDR2 SQIVND (reference sequence). The CDR3 coding sequence is TGTGCCAGTACCCAGCGGGGGGGCCAAGAGACCCAGTACTTC. Residues: CASTQRGGQETQYF. Complete variable domain (other parts from reference TRBV19 and TRBJ2-5): DGGITQSPKYLFRKEGQNVTLSCEQNLNHDAMYWYRQDPGQGLRLIYYSQIVNDFQKGDIAEGYSVSREKKESFPLTVTSAQKNPTAFYLCASTQRGGQETQYFGPGTRLLVL.

The chain recombines TRBV9 with TRBJ2-2; 12 bases are a match to TRBD1. CDR1 and CDR2 from the germline V gene are SGDLS and YYNGEE. The CDR3 length is 16 residues. V was pared by 5 bases and J by 3 bases, with 5 bases of the junction left unmatched. The CDR3 sequence: CASRGTGGLDTGELFF. DNA of the CDR3: TGTGCCAGCAGAGGGACAGGGGGCCTCGACACCGGGGAGCTGTTTTTT.

The chain links TRBV7-8 to TRBJ1-2, with D perhaps TRBD1 (5 bases). Germline CDR1 and CDR2: SGHVS and FQNEAQ. The CDR3 has 14 residues. Trimming took 4 bases from V and 1 from J, leaving 10 bases between them. The CDR3 region is CASSSEGDNYGYTF. For the CDR3, the DNA is TGTGCCAGCAGCTCCGAAGGGGATAACTATGGCTACACCTTC. Supplemented by reference TRBV7-8 and TRBJ1-2, the full variable domain reads GAGVSQSPRYKVAKRGQDVALRCDPISGHVSLFWYQQALGQGPEFLTYFQNEAQLDKSGLPSDRFFAERPEGSVSTLKIQRTQQEDSAVYLCASSSEGDNYGYTFGSGTRLTVV.

The CDR3 loop reads CASRVTDANYGYTF. The CDR3 DNA sequence: TGTGCCAGCAGAGTTACAGATGCTAACTATGGCTACACCTTC. This chain links TRBV28 with TRBJ1-2; D is undetermined. Germline V gene lookup returns CDR1 MDHEN and CDR2 SYDVKM. The CDR3 is made up of 14 amino acids. V lost 6 bases to trimming and J lost 0 bases, with 11 bases between them.

Details on this clone: This CDR3 is also generated by other DNA sequences in the sample. The V call is TRBV18, the J call TRBJ1-1; D is ambiguous. The CDR3 has 12 residues. Looked up from germline, CDR1 is KGHSH and CDR2 is LQKENI. V shed 5 bases and J shed 2 bases, with 6 bases lying between them. The CDR3 DNA sequence: TGTGCCAGCTCATTAATAAACACTGAAGCTTTCTTT. Translation gives CASSLINTEAFF.

V is TRBV7-7 and J is TRBJ2-7, with a tentative D call TRBD2 (6 bases). Deletions cut 0 bases from V and 5 bases from J, with 20 bases between. The CDR3 runs 17 residues. Germline-derived CDR1 and CDR2 are SSHAT and FNYEAQ (reference sequence). CDR3 region: CASSLAPGGGAFDEQYF. The CDR3 DNA reads TGTGCCAGCAGCTTAGCCCCCGGGGGTGGGGCTTTCGACGAGCAGTACTTC.

The chain employs TRBV18 and TRBJ1-1; D is unresolved. The CDR3 is 13 amino acids. Trimming cost V 4 bases and J 1 base, with 7 bases left between them. The germline V gene encodes CDR1 KGHSH and CDR2 LQKENI. The CDR3 sequence is CASSQTPNTEAFF. CDR3 coding DNA: TGTGCCAGCTCACAAACACCGAACACTGAAGCTTTCTTT.

V and J are TRBV18 and TRBJ1-5; maybe TRBD1 (5 bases). CDR1 and CDR2 from the germline V gene are KGHSH and LQKENI. CDR3 length: 15 residues. V was trimmed by 3 bases and J by 6 bases, leaving 15 bases between them. In nucleotides, the CDR3 is TGTGCCAGCTCACCCTCCGCGTCCGGGGCTCAGCCCCAGCATTTT. Its translation is CASSPSASGAQPQHF. Full variable domain (outside the CDR3, taken from reference TRBV18 and TRBJ1-5): NAGVMQNPRHLVRRRGQEARLRCSPMKGHSHVYWYRQLPEEGLKFMVYLQKENIIDESGMPKERFSAEFPKEGPSILRIQQVVRGDSAAYFCASSPSASGAQPQHFGDGTRLSIL.

The V call is TRBV6-5, the J call TRBJ1-2; D is uncertain. This CDR3 contains 13 residues. Germline CDR1 is MNHEY and CDR2 is SVGAGI. Trimming cost V 7 bases and J 6 bases, with 15 bases left between them. The CDR3 nucleotides are TGTGCCAGCACCGCCGGGCCCTTAAATGGCTACACCTTC. Its protein is CASTAGPLNGYTF.

The chain is built from TRBV29-1 and TRBJ2-7; D unresolved. Trimming took 0 bases from V and 0 from J, leaving 6 bases between them. This CDR3 region has 13 residues. The germline CDR1 and CDR2 sequences are SQVTM and ANQGSEA. CDR3 bases: TGCAGCGTTGAAGATGAGAGCTCCTACGAGCAGTACTTC. This sequence encodes CSVEDESSYEQYF.

This clone was picked up one time. This chain joins TRBV27 and TRBJ2-1; D gene ambiguous. Germline V gives CDR1 MNHEY, CDR2 SMNVEV (reference sequence). There are 15 residues in the CDR3. V was pared by 6 bases and J by 0 bases, with 12 bases between. The DNA for the CDR3 is TGTGCCAGCAGCCCGGACCCTGGCTCCTACAATGAGCAGTTCTTC. Translated, it gives CASSPDPGSYNEQFF.

The CDR3: CASSVAGQPQTEQYF. DNA of the CDR3: TGTGCCAGCAGCGTAGCGGGACAGCCGCAGACCGAGCAGTACTTC. The J gene is TRBJ2-7, the V gene TRBV9; TRBD1 agrees at 7 bases. The CDR3 extends over 15 amino acids. Per germline, CDR1 SGDLS and CDR2 YYNGEE. With 0 bases clipped from V and 6 bases from J, the junction kept 9 bases outside the gene matches.

The V and J genes are TRBV28 and TRBJ2-7; TRBD2 agrees at 9 bases. The CDR3 totals 15 residues. Germline V lookup: CDR1 MDHEN, CDR2 SYDVKM. V lost 3 bases and J lost 6; bases outside the gene matches: 9. Here the CDR3 reads CASSFLGGRGSEQYF. CDR3 DNA: TGTGCCAGCAGTTTTCTGGGCGGGAGGGGGAGCGAGCAGTACTTC.